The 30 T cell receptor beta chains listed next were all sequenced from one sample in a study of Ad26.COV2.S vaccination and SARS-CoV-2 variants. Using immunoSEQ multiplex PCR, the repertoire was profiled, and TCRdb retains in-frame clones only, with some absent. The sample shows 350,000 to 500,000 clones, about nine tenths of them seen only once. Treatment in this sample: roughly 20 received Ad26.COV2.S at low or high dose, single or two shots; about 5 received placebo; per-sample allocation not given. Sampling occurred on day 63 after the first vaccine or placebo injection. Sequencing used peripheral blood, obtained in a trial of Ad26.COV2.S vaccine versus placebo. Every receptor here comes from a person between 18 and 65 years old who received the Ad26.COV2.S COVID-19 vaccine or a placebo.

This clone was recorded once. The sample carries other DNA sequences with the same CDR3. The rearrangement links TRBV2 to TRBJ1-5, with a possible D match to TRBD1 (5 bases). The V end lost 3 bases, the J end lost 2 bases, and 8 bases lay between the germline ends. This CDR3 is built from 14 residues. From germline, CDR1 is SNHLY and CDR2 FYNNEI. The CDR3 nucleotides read TGTGCCAGCAGTGAGGTAGGGGGCAATCAGCCCCAGCATTTT. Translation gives CASSEVGGNQPQHF.

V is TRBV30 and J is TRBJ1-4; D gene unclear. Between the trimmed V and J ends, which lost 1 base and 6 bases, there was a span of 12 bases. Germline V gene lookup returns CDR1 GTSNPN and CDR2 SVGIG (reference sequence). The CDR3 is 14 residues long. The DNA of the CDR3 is TGTGCCTGGAGTGGGGCGGGCTTCTATGAAAAACTGTTTTTT. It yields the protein CAWSGAGFYEKLFF.

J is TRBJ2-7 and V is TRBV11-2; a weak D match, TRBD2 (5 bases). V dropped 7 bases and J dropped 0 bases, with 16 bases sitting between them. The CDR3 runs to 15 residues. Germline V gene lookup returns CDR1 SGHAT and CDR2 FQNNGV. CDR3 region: CASTQSSGTSYEQYF. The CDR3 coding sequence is TGTGCCAGCACCCAATCCAGCGGCACCTCCTACGAGCAGTACTTC. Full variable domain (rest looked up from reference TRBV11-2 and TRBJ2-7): EAGVAQSPRYKIIEKRQSVAFWCNPISGHATLYWYQQILGQGPKLLIQFQNNGVVDDSQLPKDRFSAERLKGVDSTLKIQPAKLEDSAVYLCASTQSSGTSYEQYFGPGTRLTVT.

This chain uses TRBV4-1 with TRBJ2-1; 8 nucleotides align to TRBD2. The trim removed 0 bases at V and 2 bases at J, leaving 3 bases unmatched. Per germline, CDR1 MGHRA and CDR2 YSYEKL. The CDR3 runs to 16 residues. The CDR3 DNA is TGCGCCAGCAGCCAAGACCCGGGAGGGACCTACAATGAGCAGTTCTTC. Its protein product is CASSQDPGGTYNEQFF.

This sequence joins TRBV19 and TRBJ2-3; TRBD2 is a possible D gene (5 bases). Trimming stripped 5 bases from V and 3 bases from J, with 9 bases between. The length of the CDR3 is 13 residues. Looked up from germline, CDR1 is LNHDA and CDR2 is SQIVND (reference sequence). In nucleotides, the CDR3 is TGTGCCAGTAGTCGGTGGGAGACAGATACGCAGTATTTT. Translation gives CASSRWETDTQYF. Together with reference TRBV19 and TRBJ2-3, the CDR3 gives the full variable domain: DGGITQSPKYLFRKEGQNVTLSCEQNLNHDAMYWYRQDPGQGLRLIYYSQIVNDFQKGDIAEGYSVSREKKESFPLTVTSAQKNPTAFYLCASSRWETDTQYFGPGTRLTVL.

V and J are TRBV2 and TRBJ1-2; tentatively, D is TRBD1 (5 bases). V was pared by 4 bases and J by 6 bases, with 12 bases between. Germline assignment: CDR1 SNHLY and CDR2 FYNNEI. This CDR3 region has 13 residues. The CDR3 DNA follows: TGTGCCAGCAGTGGCAGGGCGGTGAATGGCTACACCTTC. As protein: CASSGRAVNGYTF.

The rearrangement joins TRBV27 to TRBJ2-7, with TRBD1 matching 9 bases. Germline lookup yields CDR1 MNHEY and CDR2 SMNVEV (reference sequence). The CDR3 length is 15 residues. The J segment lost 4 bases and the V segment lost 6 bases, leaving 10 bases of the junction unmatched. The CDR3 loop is CASRPATGGRYEQYF. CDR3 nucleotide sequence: TGTGCCAGCAGGCCCGCGACAGGGGGACGGTACGAGCAGTACTTC.

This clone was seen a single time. The CDR3 nucleotides are TGTGCCACCAGCATAGACAGAGACTACAATGAGCAGTTCTTC. It is translated as CATSIDRDYNEQFF. V and J are TRBV24-1 and TRBJ2-1, with a tentative D call TRBD1 (5 bases). Germline V gene lookup returns CDR1 KGHDR and CDR2 SFDVKD. The V end lost 7 bases, the J end lost 3 bases, and 12 bases lay between the germline ends. The CDR3 is 14 residues long.

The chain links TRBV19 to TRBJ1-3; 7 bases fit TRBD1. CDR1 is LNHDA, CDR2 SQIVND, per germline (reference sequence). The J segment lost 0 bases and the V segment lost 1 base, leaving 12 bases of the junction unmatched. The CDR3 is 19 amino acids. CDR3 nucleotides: TGTGCCAGTAGTATAGCCCCCCGGCGGACAGGTAGCTCTGGAAACACCATATATTTT. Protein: CASSIAPRRTGSSGNTIYF.

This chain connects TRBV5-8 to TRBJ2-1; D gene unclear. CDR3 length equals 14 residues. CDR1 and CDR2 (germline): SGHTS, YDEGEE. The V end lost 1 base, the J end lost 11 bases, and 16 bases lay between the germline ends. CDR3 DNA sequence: TGTGCCAGCAGCTTGCCATCACGTCCTGAGAAGCAGTTCTTC. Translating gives CASSLPSRPEKQFF. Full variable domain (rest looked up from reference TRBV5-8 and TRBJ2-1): EAGVTQSPTHLIKTRGQQATLRCSPISGHTSVYWYQQALGLGLQFLLWYDEGEERNRGNFPPRFSGRQFPNYSSELNVNALELEDSALYLCASSLPSRPEKQFFGPGTRLTVL.

CDR3 in amino acids: CASSRIAGGTQETQYF. The CDR3 DNA reads as TGTGCCAGCAGCCGAATAGCGGGAGGAACCCAAGAGACCCAGTACTTC. The chain links TRBV7-8 to TRBJ2-5; 10 positions agree with TRBD2. Germline CDR1 and CDR2: SGHVS and FQNEAQ. CDR3 length equals 16 residues. The V segment lost 5 bases and the J segment 1 base; nucleotides outside the gene matches: 7. The whole variable domain, remainder taken from reference TRBV7-8 and TRBJ2-5, is GAGVSQSPRYKVAKRGQDVALRCDPISGHVSLFWYQQALGQGPEFLTYFQNEAQLDKSGLPSDRFFAERPEGSVSTLKIQRTQQEDSAVYLCASSRIAGGTQETQYFGPGTRLLVL.

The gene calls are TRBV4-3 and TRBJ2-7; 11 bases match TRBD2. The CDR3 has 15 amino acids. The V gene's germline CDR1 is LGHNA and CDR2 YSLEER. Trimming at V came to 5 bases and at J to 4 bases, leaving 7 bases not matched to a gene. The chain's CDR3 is CASSGLAGGGYEQYF. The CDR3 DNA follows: TGCGCCAGCAGCGGCCTAGCGGGAGGCGGTTACGAGCAGTACTTC.

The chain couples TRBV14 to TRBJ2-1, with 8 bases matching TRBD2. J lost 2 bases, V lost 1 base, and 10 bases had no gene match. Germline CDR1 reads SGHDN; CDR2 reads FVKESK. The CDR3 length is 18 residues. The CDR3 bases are TGTGCCAGCAGCCAAGTTCTCCCCTCTAGCGGGCCCTACAATGAGCAGTTCTTC. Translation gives CASSQVLPSSGPYNEQFF.

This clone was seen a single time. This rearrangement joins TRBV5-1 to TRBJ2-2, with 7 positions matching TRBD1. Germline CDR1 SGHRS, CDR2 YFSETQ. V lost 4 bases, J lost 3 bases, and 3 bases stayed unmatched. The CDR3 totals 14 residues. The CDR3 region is CASSRGTDTGELFF. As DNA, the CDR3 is TGCGCCAGCAGCAGAGGGACAGACACCGGGGAGCTGTTTTTT.

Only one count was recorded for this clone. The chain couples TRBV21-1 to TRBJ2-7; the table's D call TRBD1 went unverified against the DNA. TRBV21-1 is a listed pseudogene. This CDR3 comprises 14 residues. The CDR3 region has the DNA TGTGCCAGCAGCAAAGACAGGGGCTCCTACGAGCAGTACTTC. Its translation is CASSKDRGSYEQYF.

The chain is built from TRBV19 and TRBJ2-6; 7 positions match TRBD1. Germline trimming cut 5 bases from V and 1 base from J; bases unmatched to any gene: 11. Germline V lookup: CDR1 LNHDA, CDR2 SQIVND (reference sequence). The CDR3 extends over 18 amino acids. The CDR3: CASSPRQGRSSGANVLTF. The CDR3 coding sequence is TGTGCCAGTAGTCCCAGACAGGGAAGATCATCTGGGGCCAACGTCCTGACTTTC.

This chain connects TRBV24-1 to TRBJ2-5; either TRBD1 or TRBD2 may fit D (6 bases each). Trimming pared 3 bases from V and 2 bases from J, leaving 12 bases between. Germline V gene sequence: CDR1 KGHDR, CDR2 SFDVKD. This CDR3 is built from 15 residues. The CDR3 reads CATSDGGTKQETQYF. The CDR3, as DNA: TGTGCCACCAGTGATGGCGGGACAAAGCAAGAGACCCAGTACTTC.

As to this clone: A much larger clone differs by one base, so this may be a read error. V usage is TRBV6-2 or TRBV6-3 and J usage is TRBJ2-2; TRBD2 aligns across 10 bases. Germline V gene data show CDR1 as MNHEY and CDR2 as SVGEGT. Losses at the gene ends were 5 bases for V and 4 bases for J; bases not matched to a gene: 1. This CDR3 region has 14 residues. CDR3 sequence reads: CASSSGRGTGELFF. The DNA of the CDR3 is TGTGCCAGCAGTAGCGGGAGGGGCACCGGGGAGCTGTTTTTT.

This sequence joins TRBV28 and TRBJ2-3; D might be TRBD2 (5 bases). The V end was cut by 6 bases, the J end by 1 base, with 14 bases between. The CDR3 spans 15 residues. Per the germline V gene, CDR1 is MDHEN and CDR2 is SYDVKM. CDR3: CASSLDGVRTDTQYF. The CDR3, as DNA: TGTGCCAGCAGCCTCGACGGGGTTCGCACAGATACGCAGTATTTT.

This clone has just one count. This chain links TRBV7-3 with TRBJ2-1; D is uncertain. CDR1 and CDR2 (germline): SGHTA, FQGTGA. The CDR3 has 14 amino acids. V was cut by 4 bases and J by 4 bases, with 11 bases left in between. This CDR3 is CASSSTQAYNEQFF. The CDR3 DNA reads TGTGCCAGCAGCTCCACCCAGGCGTACAATGAGCAGTTCTTC.

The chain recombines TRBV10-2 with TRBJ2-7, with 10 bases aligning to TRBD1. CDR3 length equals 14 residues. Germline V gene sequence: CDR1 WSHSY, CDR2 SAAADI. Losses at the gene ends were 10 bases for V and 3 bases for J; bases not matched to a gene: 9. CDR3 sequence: CATSLGTGDYEQYF. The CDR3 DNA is TGCGCCACCAGCTTAGGGACAGGGGACTACGAGCAGTACTTC.

CDR3 protein: CAWSVGGMREQYF. The CDR3 DNA follows: TGTGCCTGGAGTGTAGGCGGTATGAGGGAGCAGTACTTC. The chain links TRBV30 to TRBJ2-7; D gene unclear. V was clipped by 0 bases and J by 7 bases, with 13 bases between them. Germline V CDR1 and CDR2: GTSNPN, SVGIG (reference sequence). CDR3 length equals 13 residues. The variable domain in full, completed from reference TRBV30 and TRBJ2-7, reads SQTIHQWPATLVQPVGSPLSLECTVEGTSNPNLYWYRQAAGRGLQLLFYSVGIGQISSEVPQNLSASRPQDRQFILSSKKLLLSDSGFYLCAWSVGGMREQYFGPGTRLTVT.

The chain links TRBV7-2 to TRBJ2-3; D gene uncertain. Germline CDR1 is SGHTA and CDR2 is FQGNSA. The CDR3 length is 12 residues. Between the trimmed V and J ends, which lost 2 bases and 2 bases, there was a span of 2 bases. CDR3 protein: CASSLITDTQYF. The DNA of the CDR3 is TGTGCCAGCAGCTTAATCACAGATACGCAGTATTTT.

For the CDR3, the DNA is TGTGCCAGTAGTACATCGTACGAGGATTCACCCCTCCACTTT. It is translated as CASSTSYEDSPLHF. V gene TRBV19 combines with J gene TRBJ1-6; D not resolved. Trimming cost V 4 bases and J 8 bases, with 12 bases left between them. The CDR3 is 14 residues long. Germline values: CDR1 LNHDA, CDR2 SQIVND (reference sequence).

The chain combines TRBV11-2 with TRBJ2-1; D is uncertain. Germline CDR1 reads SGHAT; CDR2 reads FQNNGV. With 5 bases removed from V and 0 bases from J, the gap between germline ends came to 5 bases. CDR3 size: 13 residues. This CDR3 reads CASSVLSYNEQFF. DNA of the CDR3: TGTGCCAGCAGCGTACTCTCCTACAATGAGCAGTTCTTC.

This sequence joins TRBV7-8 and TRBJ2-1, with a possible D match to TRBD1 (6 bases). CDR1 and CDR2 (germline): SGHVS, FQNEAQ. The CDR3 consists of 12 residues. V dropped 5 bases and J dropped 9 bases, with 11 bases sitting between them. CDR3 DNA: TGTGCCAGCAGCCCACTAGGGGGTGAGCAGTTCTTC. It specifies CASSPLGGEQFF. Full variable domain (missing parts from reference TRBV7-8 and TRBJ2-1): GAGVSQSPRYKVAKRGQDVALRCDPISGHVSLFWYQQALGQGPEFLTYFQNEAQLDKSGLPSDRFFAERPEGSVSTLKIQRTQQEDSAVYLCASSPLGGEQFFGPGTRLTVL.

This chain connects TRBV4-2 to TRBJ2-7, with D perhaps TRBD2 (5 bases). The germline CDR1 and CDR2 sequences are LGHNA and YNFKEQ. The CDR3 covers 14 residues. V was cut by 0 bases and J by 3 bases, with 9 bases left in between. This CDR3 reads CASSQDLALYEQYF. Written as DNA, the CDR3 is TGTGCCAGCAGCCAAGACCTAGCCCTCTACGAGCAGTACTTC.

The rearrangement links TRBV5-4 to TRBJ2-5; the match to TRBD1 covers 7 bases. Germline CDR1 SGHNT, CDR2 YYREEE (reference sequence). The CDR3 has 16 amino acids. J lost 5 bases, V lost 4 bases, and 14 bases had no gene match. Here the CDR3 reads CASSLTGISGAETQYF. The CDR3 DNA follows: TGTGCCAGCAGCCTGACAGGGATCAGTGGGGCGGAGACCCAGTACTTC.

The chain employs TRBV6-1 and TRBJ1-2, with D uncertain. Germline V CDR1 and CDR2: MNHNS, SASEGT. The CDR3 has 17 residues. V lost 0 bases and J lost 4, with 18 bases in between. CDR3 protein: CASSEAGRFRAFYGYTF. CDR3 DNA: TGTGCCAGCAGTGAAGCGGGTCGATTCAGAGCTTTCTATGGCTACACCTTC.

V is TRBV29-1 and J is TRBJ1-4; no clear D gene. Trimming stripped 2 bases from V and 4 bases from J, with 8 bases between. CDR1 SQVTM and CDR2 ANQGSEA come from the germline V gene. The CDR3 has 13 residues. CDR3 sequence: CSVESGSNEKLFF. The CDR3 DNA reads TGCAGCGTTGAATCGGGGAGTAATGAAAAACTGTTTTTT.